The 9 T cell receptor beta chains below were found in one sample sequenced in a study of T cells after yellow fever vaccination. TCRdb analysed the 5' RACE reads with MiXCR anew, one entry per CDR3 protein. The repertoire holds around 400,000 distinct CDR3 sequences, with roughly 10% as singletons. The sample in question was PBMCs, obtained on the day of the first yellow fever vaccination. These receptors originate from a man aged 18 to 29 who received the YFV17D yellow fever vaccine.

This sequence joins TRBV12-3 or TRBV12-4 and TRBJ2-1; 10 bases agree with TRBD2. With V trimmed by 7 bases and J by 4 bases, 10 bases remained unmatched. The CDR3 is 16 amino acids. The chain's CDR3 is CASTKDGAGGYNEQFF. DNA for the CDR3: TGTGCCAGCACCAAAGATGGAGCGGGGGGGTACAATGAGCAGTTCTTC.

This clonotype was counted at least ten times. This chain links TRBV24-1 with TRBJ2-3, with D perhaps TRBD1 (5 bases). There are 12 residues in the CDR3. Germline loops: CDR1 KGHDR, CDR2 SFDVKD. V was shortened by 9 bases and J by 2 bases, with 8 bases between the two germline ends. The DNA of the CDR3 is TGTGCCACCGCAGGGAACACAGATACGCAGTATTTT. It translates to CATAGNTDTQYF.

The chain combines TRBV5-5 with TRBJ2-3, with D tentatively TRBD2 (5 bases). CDR1 and CDR2 (germline): SGHKS, YYEKEE (reference sequence). The germline V and J ends were trimmed by 0 bases and 5 bases, with 13 bases remaining between them. The CDR3 has 15 amino acids. The CDR3 here is CASSLDPGFVDTQYF. CDR3 DNA: TGTGCCAGCAGCTTGGATCCGGGGTTCGTAGATACGCAGTATTTT. The variable domain in full, with the rest retrieved from reference TRBV5-5 and TRBJ2-3, is DAGVTQSPTHLIKTRGQQVTLRCSPISGHKSVSWYQQVLGQGPQFIFQYYEKEERGRGNFPDRFSARQFPNYSSELNVNALLLGDSALYLCASSLDPGFVDTQYFGPGTRLTVL.

This clonotype was observed a few times. The J gene is TRBJ2-1, the V gene TRBV7-2; the match to TRBD2 covers 9 bases. Germline V gene data show CDR1 as SGHTA and CDR2 as FQGNSA. Trimming cost V 3 bases and J 0 bases; bases outside gene matches: 3. The CDR3 extends over 16 amino acids. The DNA for the CDR3 is TGTGCCAGCAGCTTCCTAGCGGGGAGCTCCTACAATGAGCAGTTCTTC. Amino acid sequence: CASSFLAGSSYNEQFF.

The gene calls are TRBV5-6 and TRBJ1-4; D is undetermined. The germline CDR1 and CDR2 sequences are SGHDT and YYEEEE. This CDR3 contains 14 residues. Trimming removed 4 bases at V and 7 bases at J, with 14 bases between. As DNA, the CDR3 is TGTGCCAGCAGCCCCGGGTTAGGGCGTGAAAAACTGTTTTTT. The encoded protein is CASSPGLGREKLFF. Full variable domain (rest looked up from reference TRBV5-6 and TRBJ1-4): DAGVTQSPTHLIKTRGQQVTLRCSPKSGHDTVSWYQQALGQGPQFIFQYYEEEERQRGNFPDRFSGHQFPNYSSELNVNALLLGDSALYLCASSPGLGREKLFFGSGTQLSVL.

A few counts support this clonotype. The CDR3 loop is CSVVIGYLADTQYF. CDR3 DNA: TGCAGCGTTGTAATCGGCTACTTGGCAGATACGCAGTATTTT. The rearrangement links TRBV29-1 to TRBJ2-3; D gene unclear. Germline V gives CDR1 SQVTM, CDR2 ANQGSEA. The CDR3 runs 14 residues. Trimming pared 4 bases from V and 4 bases from J, leaving 15 bases between.

The CDR3 reads CASSYDRDNNSPLHF. The CDR3 DNA is TGTGCCAGCAGTTACGACAGGGACAATAATTCACCCCTCCACTTT. V usage is TRBV6-5 and J usage is TRBJ1-6; TRBD1 matches at 7 bases. Losses at the gene ends were 2 bases for V and 5 bases for J; bases not matched to a gene: 3. The CDR3 totals 15 residues. Germline loops: CDR1 MNHEY, CDR2 SVGAGI.

On this clonotype: A read error may be the cause here, since a much bigger clone is one base away. The chain recombines TRBV12-3 or TRBV12-4 with TRBJ2-1; D is perhaps TRBD1 (6 bases). The CDR3 spans 15 residues. The CDR3 spells CAGSPRTASYNEQFF. Here the CDR3 DNA reads TGTGCCGGCAGCCCTCGGACAGCCTCCTACAATGAGCAGTTCTTC.

This clonotype was detected a few times. The chain carries TRBV5-4 and TRBJ2-5, with D perhaps being TRBD1 or TRBD2 (6 bases each). Trimming removed 3 bases at V and 5 bases at J, with 20 bases between. This CDR3 contains 16 residues. From germline, CDR1 is SGHNT and CDR2 YYREEE (reference sequence). The DNA of the CDR3 is TGTGCCAGCAGCTGGCGTGTCGGGGGCGGGCAGGAGACCCAGTACTTC. Its translation is CASSWRVGGGQETQYF.